What follows are 25 T cell receptor beta chains derived from one specimen sequenced in a study of Tregs in tolerant kidney transplant recipients. The repertoire was sequenced with immunoSEQ multiplex PCR; TCRdb's copy has only in-frame clones and lacks some. The data show over 50,000 clones, 70% to 90% seen once. Sequences were derived from Tregs from blood, sampled before the transplant. Receptors originate from a human donor who received a combined kidney and bone marrow transplant.

The V gene is TRBV6-1, the J gene TRBJ2-7, with D possibly being TRBD2 (5 bases). This CDR3 spans 12 amino acids. The V and J ends lost 6 bases and 4 bases respectively, with 10 bases between them. CDR1 MNHNS and CDR2 SASEGT come from the germline V gene. CDR3 sequence: CASSHGVYEQYF. CDR3 sequence (DNA): TGTGCCAGCAGCCACGGGGTGTACGAGCAGTACTTC.

There are a few counts of this clone. V is TRBV7-9 and J is TRBJ2-3; 10 nucleotides agree with TRBD2. Germline lookup yields CDR1 SEHNR and CDR2 FQNEAQ (reference sequence). After removal of 5 bases from V and 5 bases from J, the junction contained 7 bases not matched to a gene. CDR3 length: 15 amino acids. DNA for the CDR3: TGTGCCAGCAGCCTAACAGCGGGGGGGCAAGATACGCAGTATTTT. This translates into CASSLTAGGQDTQYF.

The chain is built from TRBV9 and TRBJ2-3, with 7 positions matching TRBD1. Germline values: CDR1 SGDLS, CDR2 YYNGEE. The CDR3 extends over 14 amino acids. V lost 4 bases to trimming and J lost 1 base; unmatched junction nucleotides: 3. The CDR3 here is CASSWDSGTDTQYF. CDR3 DNA sequence: TGTGCCAGCAGCTGGGACAGTGGCACAGATACGCAGTATTTT.

The chain carries TRBV30 and TRBJ2-4, with D perhaps matching TRBD2 (5 bases). The CDR3 is 15 residues long. V shed 0 bases and J shed 3 bases, with 12 bases lying between them. Looked up from germline, CDR1 is GTSNPN and CDR2 is SVGIG (reference sequence). The CDR3 here is CAWSVPGLGKNIQYF. In nucleotides, the CDR3 is TGTGCCTGGAGTGTACCAGGACTCGGCAAAAACATTCAGTACTTC.

The chain uses TRBV30 and TRBJ2-3, with D maybe TRBD2 (7 bases). The germline V gene encodes CDR1 GTSNPN and CDR2 SVGIG (reference sequence). Trimming took off 3 bases at V and 4 bases at J, with 17 bases between the two ends. There are 15 residues in the CDR3. CDR3 DNA sequence: TGTGCCTGGAGCCCACGCGGGGGCAGGGCAGATACGCAGTATTTT. Translation: CAWSPRGGRADTQYF. Combining the CDR3 with reference TRBV30 and TRBJ2-3 gives the whole variable domain SQTIHQWPATLVQPVGSPLSLECTVEGTSNPNLYWYRQAAGRGLQLLFYSVGIGQISSEVPQNLSASRPQDRQFILSSKKLLLSDSGFYLCAWSPRGGRADTQYFGPGTRLTVL.

The rearrangement joins TRBV7-2 to TRBJ1-5; D call uncertain. The CDR3 contains 13 residues. Germline values: CDR1 SGHTA, CDR2 FQGNSA. Deletions cut 5 bases from V and 7 bases from J, with 12 bases between. This chain's CDR3 is CASSLYVWQPQHF. As DNA, the CDR3 is TGTGCCAGCAGCCTTTACGTCTGGCAGCCCCAGCATTTT. Full variable domain (rest looked up from reference TRBV7-2 and TRBJ1-5): GAGVSQSPSNKVTEKGKDVELRCDPISGHTALYWYRQSLGQGLEFLIYFQGNSAPDKSGLPSDRFSAERTGGSVSTLTIQRTQQEDSAVYLCASSLYVWQPQHFGDGTRLSIL.

The chain has TRBV11-2 and TRBJ1-1, with TRBD1 as a possible D gene (6 bases). The CDR3 loop spans 15 amino acids. V lost 5 bases, J lost 9 bases, and 22 bases lay in between. Germline V gene data show CDR1 as SGHAT and CDR2 as FQNNGV. CDR3 nucleotides: TGTGCCAGCAGCCCATGGGGGGGGCCGATCGAAAAAGCTTTCTTT. Amino acids: CASSPWGGPIEKAFF. Full variable domain (remainder filled in from reference TRBV11-2 and TRBJ1-1): EAGVAQSPRYKIIEKRQSVAFWCNPISGHATLYWYQQILGQGPKLLIQFQNNGVVDDSQLPKDRFSAERLKGVDSTLKIQPAKLEDSAVYLCASSPWGGPIEKAFFGQGTRLTVV.

This clone has just one count. The genes are TRBV18 and TRBJ1-5; TRBD1 is a possible D gene (5 bases). The CDR3 covers 15 residues. Germline assignment: CDR1 KGHSH and CDR2 LQKENI. Trimming stripped 2 bases from V and 3 bases from J, with 11 bases between. In DNA form, the CDR3 reads TGTGCCAGCTCACCAGGGGCAGGGATCAATCAGCCCCAGCATTTT. Translating gives CASSPGAGINQPQHF.

The chain couples TRBV6-5 to TRBJ1-5; D is undetermined. The CDR3 length is 15 residues. In germline, CDR1 is MNHEY, CDR2 SVGAGI. V was shortened by 6 bases and J by 6 bases, with 18 bases between the two germline ends. CDR3 sequence reads: CASRRLREGGQPQHF. The CDR3 coding sequence is TGTGCCAGCAGGAGACTCCGGGAGGGAGGTCAGCCCCAGCATTTT.

The chain is built from TRBV5-1 and TRBJ1-4, with D possibly matching TRBD1 (5 bases). Trimming pared 4 bases from V and 6 bases from J, leaving 37 bases between. Looked up from germline, CDR1 is SGHRS and CDR2 is YFSETQ. The CDR3 totals 22 residues. CDR3 amino acids: CASSAKSFVSQIKRRGDEKLFF. CDR3 coding DNA: TGCGCCAGCAGCGCCAAGAGCTTCGTCTCACAGATAAAGCGGAGGGGCGATGAAAAACTGTTTTTT.

The V call is TRBV4-2, the J call TRBJ1-4, with 7 bases lining up with TRBD1. The CDR3 contains 14 residues. V was clipped by 3 bases and J by 8 bases; unmatched bases: 6. CDR1 and CDR2 from the germline V gene are LGHNA and YNFKEQ. The CDR3 DNA follows: TGTGCCAGCAGCCACGAGGGGGCGAGGGAAAAACTGTTTTTT. It specifies CASSHEGAREKLFF.

The V call is TRBV29-1, the J call TRBJ2-3; 7 bases line up with TRBD2. CDR1 and CDR2 from the germline V gene are SQVTM and ANQGSEA. This CDR3 has 16 residues. V was clipped by 4 bases and J by 1 base; unmatched bases: 11. The CDR3 here is CSVAAGAIGRTDTQYF. The DNA of the CDR3 is TGCAGCGTTGCGGCGGGAGCAATAGGGCGCACAGATACGCAGTATTTT.

The chain recombines TRBV6-1 with TRBJ1-4; D perhaps matches TRBD1 (6 bases). The CDR3 loop spans 14 amino acids. V was trimmed by 8 bases and J by 8 bases, leaving 18 bases between them. The germline gives CDR1 MNHNS, CDR2 SASEGT. CDR3 nucleotides: TGTGCCAGCCGGGCGGGACACATGAAGGAAAAACTGTTTTTT. Its translation is CASRAGHMKEKLFF.

CDR3 nucleotide sequence: TGTGCCAGCAACCCCCGACCGGGGGGCGGTGGCTACACCTTC. This translates into CASNPRPGGGGYTF. This chain uses TRBV2 with TRBJ1-2; tentative D call: TRBD1 (6 bases). The CDR3 has 14 residues. V lost 7 bases and J lost 7, with 19 bases in between. Germline V CDR1 and CDR2: SNHLY, FYNNEI.

This sequence joins TRBV2 and TRBJ1-1; TRBD1 is a possible D gene (5 bases). This CDR3 contains 13 residues. CDR1 and CDR2 (germline): SNHLY, FYNNEI. Trimming took 5 bases from V and 6 from J, leaving 13 bases between them. The CDR3 reads CASSPVWGAEAFF. CDR3 DNA sequence: TGTGCCAGCAGTCCGGTCTGGGGGGCTGAAGCTTTCTTT.

The table lists this clone with a count of one. The CDR3, as DNA: TGTGCCAGCAGCCGACAGGGGCCTCGGGGGGAGACCCAGTACTTC. This codes for CASSRQGPRGETQYF. The V gene is TRBV7-2, the J gene TRBJ2-5, with 8 bases aligning to TRBD1. Germline CDR1 is SGHTA and CDR2 is FQGNSA. The CDR3 is 15 residues long. V was clipped by 5 bases and J by 5 bases; unmatched bases: 10.

The chain combines TRBV29-1 with TRBJ2-3; D call uncertain. Trimming left V 3 bases short and J 2 bases short, with 9 bases between. The CDR3 runs 13 residues. Germline V lookup: CDR1 SQVTM, CDR2 ANQGSEA. The DNA for the CDR3 is TGCAGCGTTGACCAGGCAAACACAGATACGCAGTATTTT. This codes for CSVDQANTDTQYF.

The CDR3 DNA sequence: TGTGCCAGCAGCTTAGAGAAGGGGTCCGCCGGTCAGTACTTC. Translated, it gives CASSLEKGSAGQYF. This rearrangement joins TRBV11-2 to TRBJ2-4; possibly TRBD1 for D (5 bases). Germline V lookup: CDR1 SGHAT, CDR2 FQNNGV. This CDR3 has 14 residues. V was shortened by 0 bases and J by 12 bases, with 15 bases between the two germline ends.

The genes are TRBV9 and TRBJ2-1, with 7 nucleotides matching TRBD2. CDR1 is SGDLS and CDR2 is YYNGEE in the germline V gene. J lost 4 bases, V lost 0 bases, and 10 bases had no gene match. The CDR3 is made up of 17 amino acids. CDR3 coding DNA: TGTGCCAGCAGCGTAGCTGGGGGGGGAGGGCCTTACAATGAGCAGTTCTTC. It yields the protein CASSVAGGGGPYNEQFF. The whole variable domain, filled in from reference TRBV9 and TRBJ2-1, reads DSGVTQTPKHLITATGQRVTLRCSPRSGDLSVYWYQQSLDQGLQFLIQYYNGEERAKGNILERFSAQQFPDLHSELNLSSLELGDSALYFCASSVAGGGGPYNEQFFGPGTRLTVL.

The chain carries TRBV7-6 and TRBJ2-5, with TRBD2 as a possible D gene (6 bases). From germline, CDR1 is SGHVS and CDR2 FNYEAQ. The ends were cut back, 2 bases at V and 5 bases at J, with 15 bases in the middle. There are 15 residues in the CDR3. Here the CDR3 reads CASSLNPAGWETQYF. The CDR3, as DNA: TGTGCCAGCAGCTTAAACCCTGCGGGGTGGGAGACCCAGTACTTC.

The chain recombines TRBV5-1 with TRBJ1-6; 7 positions agree with TRBD1. CDR1 is SGHRS and CDR2 is YFSETQ in the germline V gene. The CDR3 length is 16 residues. The V segment lost 1 base and the J segment 8 bases; nucleotides outside the gene matches: 9. The CDR3 nucleotides read TGCGCCAGCAGCTTGTTTTTTGGACAGGCTGATTCACCCCTCCACTTT. It specifies CASSLFFGQADSPLHF.

The V gene is TRBV7-2, the J gene TRBJ2-3, with a weak D call TRBD2 (5 bases). Germline CDR1 reads SGHTA; CDR2 reads FQGNSA. Deletions cut 5 bases from V and 3 bases from J, with 15 bases between. The CDR3 is 15 amino acids. The CDR3: CASSPGSLITDTQYF. As DNA, the CDR3 is TGTGCCAGCAGCCCGGGGAGTTTGATTACAGATACGCAGTATTTT.

This clone has just a few counts. An end of the junction does not agree with germline; a read error may underlie this. Other nucleotide sequences in the sample specify the same CDR3. This sequence joins TRBV29-1 and TRBJ1-2; TRBD1 is a possible D gene (6 bases). The germline CDR1 and CDR2 sequences are SQVTM and ANQGSEA. There are 13 residues in the CDR3. CDR3 in amino acids: CSVEDGGGGGYTF. The CDR3 DNA is TGCAGCGTGGAAGACGGGGGCGGGGGGGGCTACACCTTC.

The chain links TRBV10-2 to TRBJ1-5, with 10 bases identical to TRBD1. With V trimmed by 0 bases and J by 9 bases, 8 bases remained unmatched. Germline CDR1 and CDR2: WSHSY and SAAADI. There are 16 residues in the CDR3. CDR3 in amino acids: CASSESRQGAGPPQHF. The CDR3 DNA sequence: TGCGCCAGCAGTGAGTCGAGACAGGGGGCGGGTCCGCCCCAGCATTTT.

V and J are TRBV4-1 and TRBJ2-2; 7 bases are shared with TRBD2. Germline V gene sequence: CDR1 MGHRA, CDR2 YSYEKL. CDR3 length: 16 amino acids. V shed 4 bases and J 4 bases; nucleotides not matched to a gene: 9. The CDR3 DNA is TGCGCCAGCAGCCCTTGGGGCAGGGAGGGCACCGGGGAGCTGTTTTTT. This encodes CASSPWGREGTGELFF.